This T cell receptor beta chain was obtained from a study of response to subunit inactivated influenza vaccine. Study-level results: Few additional T cells are recruited per seasonal influenza vaccination, authors suggested.

This clonotype has just a few counts. Its antigen is unknown. CDR3 size: 15 residues. Germline V lookup: CDR1 KGHSH, CDR2 LQKENI. Unmatched junction bases numbered 6, after V lost 3 bases and J lost 2 bases. TCRdb analysed the RT-PCR reads with MiXCR anew, one entry per CDR3 protein. The sample records fewer than 700,000 distinct CDR3 sequences, 10% to 15% being singletons. The input for sequencing was PBMCs from blood, taken 45 days after vaccination. This chain joins TRBV18 and TRBJ2-5, with 7 bases lining up with TRBD2. The TCR originated in a man aged 50 to 60 who received an inactivated influenza vaccine. The DNA of the CDR3 is TGTGCCAGCTCACCTGGACTAGACCTTCAAGAGACCCAGTACTTC. Translation: CASSPGLDLQETQYF.